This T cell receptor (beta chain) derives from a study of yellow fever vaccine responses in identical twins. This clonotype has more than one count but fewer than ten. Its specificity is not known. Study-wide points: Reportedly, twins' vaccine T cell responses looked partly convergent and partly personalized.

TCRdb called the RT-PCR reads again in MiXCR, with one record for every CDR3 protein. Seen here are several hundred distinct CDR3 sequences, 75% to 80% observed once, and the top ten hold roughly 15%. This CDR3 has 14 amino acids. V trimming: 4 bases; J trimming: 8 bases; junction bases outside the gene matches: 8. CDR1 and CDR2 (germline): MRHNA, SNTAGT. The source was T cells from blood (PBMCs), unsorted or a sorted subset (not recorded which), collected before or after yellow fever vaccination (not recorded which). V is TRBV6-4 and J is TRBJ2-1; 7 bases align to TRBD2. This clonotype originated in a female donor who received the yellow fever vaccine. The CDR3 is CASSVAEGGDEQFF. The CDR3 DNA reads TGTGCCAGCAGTGTAGCGGAGGGAGGGGATGAGCAGTTCTTC.